These T cell receptor beta chains were read from a single sample in a study of blood T cell repertoires in COVID-19. TCRdb's table, derived via immunoSEQ multiplex PCR, lists solely in-frame clones and lacks some. The data hold 95,000 or so clones, with roughly 90% observed a single time. The sample was peripheral blood. These receptors were obtained from an elderly man with active or convalescent COVID-19. Each CDR3 is given with its conserved first and last residue. Fields, in order: CDR3 DNA, CDR3 protein, clone size, J gene, D gene, V gene. The D gene is left open where the match is weak. The size of a clone is reported for some rows only, either as once, few or many, or as a class for expanded clones.

CDR3nt: TGTGCCAGCAACCCCCAGGGGAGCAATCAGCCCCAGCATTTT; CDR3aa: CASNPQGSNQPQHF; abundance: few; j_gene: TRBJ1-5; d_gene: .; v_gene: TRBV6-6
CDR3nt: TGCGCCAGCAGCTTGGCAGGGTACACTGAAGCTTTCTTT; CDR3aa: CASSLAGYTEAFF; abundance: .; j_gene: TRBJ1-1; d_gene: .; v_gene: TRBV5-1
CDR3nt: TGTGCCAGCGGGACTAGCGGGAGGTTCCAAGAGACCCAGTACTTC; CDR3aa: CASGTSGRFQETQYF; abundance: .; j_gene: TRBJ2-5; d_gene: TRBD2; v_gene: TRBV6-5
CDR3nt: TGTGCCAGCAAGGTGGGCATACAGATGAACACTGAAGCTTTCTTT; CDR3aa: CASKVGIQMNTEAFF; abundance: .; j_gene: TRBJ1-1; d_gene: .; v_gene: TRBV2
CDR3nt: TGCGCCAGCAGCCAGCGACAGGGGCACTATGGCTACACCTTC; CDR3aa: CASSQRQGHYGYTF; abundance: .; j_gene: TRBJ1-2; d_gene: TRBD1; v_gene: TRBV5-1
CDR3nt: TGTGCCAGTAGTATAGGAGGAGGAGCGGCAGAGACCCAGTACTTC; CDR3aa: CASSIGGGAAETQYF; abundance: .; j_gene: TRBJ2-5; d_gene: .; v_gene: TRBV19
CDR3nt: TGTGCCAGCAGCCCCCCCAGGGGGCCGTTTGAAAAACTGTTTTTT; CDR3aa: CASSPPRGPFEKLFF; abundance: .; j_gene: TRBJ1-4; d_gene: TRBD1; v_gene: TRBV13
CDR3nt: TGTGCCAGCAGCCAAGGAGGGAACACTGAAGCTTTCTTT; CDR3aa: CASSQGGNTEAFF; abundance: .; j_gene: TRBJ1-1; d_gene: .; v_gene: TRBV4-2
CDR3nt: TGTGCCAGCAGTCGGGACAGACTGGATGGCTACACCTTC; CDR3aa: CASSRDRLDGYTF; abundance: .; j_gene: TRBJ1-2; d_gene: TRBD1; v_gene: TRBV28
CDR3nt: TGTGCCATCAGCAATAGCGGGAGGACCACCGGGGAGCTGTTTTTT; CDR3aa: CAISNSGRTTGELFF; abundance: .; j_gene: TRBJ2-2; d_gene: TRBD2; v_gene: TRBV10-3
CDR3nt: TGTGCCAGTAGTATTCGGGGCGGGAGGCAATCCGGGGAGCTGTTTTTT; CDR3aa: CASSIRGGRQSGELFF; abundance: once; j_gene: TRBJ2-2; d_gene: TRBD2; v_gene: TRBV19
CDR3nt: TGTGCCAGCAGTTTGCGGGACAGTGGGGTATTTCACTATGGCTACACCTTC; CDR3aa: CASSLRDSGVFHYGYTF; abundance: .; j_gene: TRBJ1-2; d_gene: TRBD1; v_gene: TRBV28
CDR3nt: TGTGCCAGTAGTATAGCGGGCAATGAGCAGTTCTTC; CDR3aa: CASSIAGNEQFF; abundance: .; j_gene: TRBJ2-1; d_gene: .; v_gene: TRBV19
CDR3nt: TGTGCCAGCAGCCAAGATTTGGCTAGCGGGAGGGGAGGGGAGCTGTTTTTT; CDR3aa: CASSQDLASGRGGELFF; abundance: .; j_gene: TRBJ2-2; d_gene: TRBD2; v_gene: TRBV4-2
CDR3nt: TGTGCCAGCAGCGCCAACAGGGGCAATGAGCAGTTCTTC; CDR3aa: CASSANRGNEQFF; abundance: .; j_gene: TRBJ2-1; d_gene: TRBD1; v_gene: TRBV11-3
CDR3nt: TGTGCCAGCAGCTTGAGGACTAGCGGGGCACAAGAGACCCAGTACTTC; CDR3aa: CASSLRTSGAQETQYF; abundance: .; j_gene: TRBJ2-5; d_gene: TRBD2; v_gene: TRBV5-4
CDR3nt: TGTGCCAGCAGTTACGGTGGCAGCGTGGACTATGGCTACACCTTC; CDR3aa: CASSYGGSVDYGYTF; abundance: .; j_gene: TRBJ1-2; d_gene: .; v_gene: TRBV6-6
CDR3nt: TGTGCCACCGGGACAGGGGATGCAACTAATGAAAAACTGTTTTTT; CDR3aa: CATGTGDATNEKLFF; abundance: .; j_gene: TRBJ1-4; d_gene: TRBD1; v_gene: TRBV10-3
CDR3nt: TGCGCCAGCAGCCAGGGAATTTGGACAGAGTTTCAGTACTTC; CDR3aa: CASSQGIWTEFQYF; abundance: .; j_gene: TRBJ2-7; d_gene: .; v_gene: TRBV4-1
CDR3nt: TGTGCCAGCAGCTCCTACGGGGGGCCCAGGGTTACCGGGGAGCTGTTTTTT; CDR3aa: CASSSYGGPRVTGELFF; abundance: .; j_gene: TRBJ2-2; d_gene: .; v_gene: TRBV7-2
CDR3nt: TGTGCCATCAGTGAGGCGAGCGGGGAGCTGTTTTTT; CDR3aa: CAISEASGELFF; abundance: .; j_gene: TRBJ2-2; d_gene: .; v_gene: TRBV10-3
CDR3nt: TGTGCCAGCTCACAAGCACGACAGGGTAGCTACACCTTC; CDR3aa: CASSQARQGSYTF; abundance: .; j_gene: TRBJ1-2; d_gene: TRBD1; v_gene: TRBV18
CDR3nt: TGTGCCAGCAGCGCCGACAGGTGGGGCACTGAAGCTTTCTTT; CDR3aa: CASSADRWGTEAFF; abundance: .; j_gene: TRBJ1-1; d_gene: .; v_gene: TRBV7-2